Given below is one T cell receptor (beta chain) in context. This clone's antigen is unknown. This sample is drawn from a study of CXCR3-negative and CXCR3-positive naive CD8 T cells (dated 2019 in TCRdb). For the study in its entirety: Around 140 million TRB reads were obtained in total, roughly 1.5 +/- 0.3 million reads per library. Naive subsets from roughly 5 donors and memory cells from 3 donors were included in the TRBV-TRBJ cluster analysis. The diversity and physicochemical repertoire analyses included eleven to twelve donors pooled from two independent experiments. The full study reports these points: Because CXCR3 expression was partially decreased after cryopreservation, freshly isolated PBMCs were used for most assays. Comparably high repertoire diversity was found in both naive subsets, whereas much lower repertoire diversity was found in memory CD8+ T cells. Because surface CD5, which has been linked to self-reactivity in mice, was comparable between naive subsets, TCR interaction strength was also inferred from TRB CDR3 physicochemical properties. TRB CDR3s from CXCR3-positive naive cells showed higher hydrophobicity (lower Kidera factor 4), lower energy, and higher strength and volume indices than CXCR3-negative naive cells. Within the same donor, TRBV-TRBJ usage looked similar between naive CXCR3-negative and CXCR3-positive cells, but memory cells had distinct patterns.

TCRdb lists the instrument as NextSeq 550. The Human TCR Profiling Kit (MiLaboratory) was used to prepare UMI-labeled 5' RACE TRB cDNA libraries. The full amount of extracted RNA was used for cDNA synthesis, and the full amount of resulting cDNA was used for PCR amplification. Libraries were prepared in parallel using an identical number of PCR cycles. Per the original workflow: About 50,000 +/- 9,200 unique UMI-labeled TRB cDNA molecules per library were extracted with MIGEC and MiXCR, with at least two reads per UMI required. Each library averaged about 40,000 +/- 10,000 functional in-frame TRB CDR3 nucleotide clonotypes without stop codons. After downsampling to 5000 UMI-labeled TRB molecules per sample, diversity metrics, including normalized Shannon-Wiener and Chao1, were computed in VDJtools. For the central five CDR3 residues, VDJtools calculated physicochemical properties weighted by clonotype size, namely interaction energy, strength, volume and Kidera factor 4. Once TCRdb had reprocessed the reads, it stored one entry per CDR3 protein sequence and supplied no DNA. It is TCRdb's table, rather than the study itself, that gives the V and J calls and clone size. This sample's clone table shows over 55,000 distinct CDR3 sequences. The ten largest clones capture 0.5% to 0.6% of the sample.

Each CD8+ T cell subset was flow-sorted in triplicate, with roughly 300,000 cells per subset placed directly into RLT lysis buffer. Naive CD8+ T cells were defined stringently as CD45RO-CCR7+CD27+CD95- to exclude memory contaminants. Peripheral blood mononuclear cells were isolated from buffy coats by standard density gradient centrifugation. A FACSAria III was used to flow-sort naive CD8+ T cells into CXCR3-negative and CXCR3-positive populations. Total RNA was extracted from sorted cells using an RNeasy Mini Kit. This TCR came from a human donor in good health. Some clones in this sample may be carry-over from other donors' samples. The sample consisted of naive CXCR3+ CD8+ T cells from blood. The cell subset or site tag for this specimen amounts to: CD45RO-CCR7+CD27+CD95- naive CD8+ T cells expressing CXCR3 (TNR3+).

The CDR3 amino acid sequence is: CASSVGLGGSYEQYF. The chain is made from TRBV9 and TRBJ2-7; there is no DNA to check the TCRdb D call of TRBD1. The germline V gene specifies SGDLS as CDR1 and YYNGEE as CDR2. The CDR3 contains 15 residues, cysteine and phenylalanine counted. No DNA has been recorded.